The entry that follows covers one TCR beta chain sequence. As yet, its antigen is unknown. Repertoires were generated with immunoSEQ multiplex PCR, while TCRdb's copy carries only in-frame clones and drops some. The sample shows tens of thousands of clones, under 95% of them seen only once. These data belong to a study of PD-1 blockade in classical Hodgkin lymphoma. Study findings and constraints: There remain no defined causes for the repertoire differences, which possibly reflect disease activity or prior therapy.

CDR3 length: 13 amino acids. The germline CDR1 and CDR2 sequences are SGHRS and YFSETQ. V was cut by 7 bases and J by 4 bases, with 14 bases left in between. The time point is: newly diagnosed, previously untreated cHL patient sample. The clonotype originates from a human donor with classical Hodgkin lymphoma. Material for sequencing was peripheral blood mononuclear cells (PBMCs). The rearrangement uses TRBV5-1 and TRBJ2-5, with a weak D call TRBD1 (7 bases). The CDR3 reads CASGAGGLETQYF. The CDR3 coding sequence is TGCGCCAGCGGGGCAGGGGGGTTAGAGACCCAGTACTTC.